Each of the 29 T cell receptor beta chains below was sequenced from the same sample in a study of Ad26.COV2.S vaccination and SARS-CoV-2 variants. The treatment: roughly 19 received Ad26.COV2.S at low or high dose, single or two shots; roughly five received placebo; per-sample allocation not given. Samples were taken on day 63 after the first vaccine or placebo injection. Here immunoSEQ multiplex PCR was the method, and the copy in TCRdb shows in-frame clones only, minus some. The sample records hundreds of thousands of clones, less than 90% being singletons. The sample consisted of peripheral blood, taken in a trial of Ad26.COV2.S vaccine versus placebo. The receptor set was obtained from a person aged 18-60 years who received the Ad26.COV2.S COVID-19 vaccine or a placebo.

CDR3 sequence (DNA): TGTGCCAGCAGCTCCCAGATCCGGACAGAGTTCTATGGCTACACCTTC. Amino acid sequence: CASSSQIRTEFYGYTF. This rearrangement joins TRBV21-1 to TRBJ1-2; the D call in the table, TRBD1, was not verified against the DNA. TRBV21-1 is given as a pseudogene. The CDR3 totals 16 residues.

V is TRBV10-3 and J is TRBJ2-3, with D possibly matching TRBD1 (5 bases). CDR3 length equals 17 residues. Germline values: CDR1 ENHRY, CDR2 SYGVKD. V gave up 0 bases and J gave up 6 bases, with 19 bases separating them. The CDR3, as DNA: TGTGCCATCAGTGAGTCGGCCCAACAGGCAGGAAGCGATACGCAGTATTTT. Translation: CAISESAQQAGSDTQYF.

This clone showed up just once. This chain connects TRBV4-1 to TRBJ2-2, with a weak D call TRBD2 (6 bases). Germline V gene data show CDR1 as MGHRA and CDR2 as YSYEKL. The CDR3 is 14 amino acids. Between the trimmed V and J ends, which lost 3 bases and 3 bases, there was a span of 8 bases. This chain's CDR3 is CASSQGEDTGELFF. The CDR3 DNA reads as TGCGCCAGCAGCCAGGGGGAGGACACCGGGGAGCTGTTTTTT.

This sequence joins TRBV7-8 and TRBJ1-3, with 8 bases matching TRBD1. The CDR3 totals 15 residues. Unmatched junction bases numbered 0, after V lost 1 base and J lost 1 base. The germline CDR1 and CDR2 sequences are SGHVS and FQNEAQ. The CDR3 DNA sequence: TGTGCCAGCAGCTTAGGGACAGGGTCTGGAAACACCATATATTTT. Its translation is CASSLGTGSGNTIYF.

This sequence joins TRBV7-6 and TRBJ1-3; a possible D gene is TRBD1 (5 bases). From germline, CDR1 is SGHVS and CDR2 FNYEAQ. Trimming pared 1 base from V and 3 bases from J, leaving 13 bases between. The CDR3 contains 16 residues. Here the CDR3 reads CASSLEFRAFGNTIYF. In DNA, the CDR3 is TGTGCCAGCAGCTTAGAGTTCAGGGCATTTGGAAACACCATATATTTT.

V gene TRBV4-3 combines with J gene TRBJ1-4, with D tentatively TRBD1 (5 bases). CDR1 LGHNA and CDR2 YSLEER come from the germline V gene. Trimming pared 0 bases from V and 0 bases from J, leaving 14 bases between. CDR3 length equals 18 residues. CDR3 in amino acids: CASSQEFGGSATNEKLFF. The CDR3 DNA is TGCGCCAGCAGCCAAGAATTCGGGGGGTCTGCAACTAATGAAAAACTGTTTTTT.

The gene calls are TRBV28 and TRBJ2-7; 9 nucleotides align to TRBD2. The germline CDR1 and CDR2 sequences are MDHEN and SYDVKM. Trimming took 4 bases from V and 3 from J; bases not matched to a gene: 7. The CDR3 totals 15 residues. The CDR3 DNA is TGTGCCAGCAGTTCCGGGACTAGCACCTACTACGAGCAGTACTTC. The encoded protein is CASSSGTSTYYEQYF. Full variable domain (remainder filled in from reference TRBV28 and TRBJ2-7): DVKVTQSSRYLVKRTGEKVFLECVQDMDHENMFWYRQDPGLGLRLIYFSYDVKMKEKGDIPEGYSVSREKKERFSLILESASTNQTSMYLCASSSGTSTYYEQYFGPGTRLTVT.

V is TRBV24-1 and J is TRBJ2-3; 7 bases agree with TRBD2. V lost 4 bases, J lost 9 bases, and 3 bases stayed unmatched. Germline lookup yields CDR1 KGHDR and CDR2 SFDVKD. The length of the CDR3 is 12 residues. This CDR3 is CATSEPGGTQYF. The CDR3 DNA reads TGTGCCACCAGTGAACCGGGGGGAACGCAGTATTTT.

V is TRBV18 and J is TRBJ1-4, with TRBD1 as a possible D gene (5 bases). This CDR3 has 13 amino acids. V lost 2 bases to trimming and J lost 8 bases, with 9 bases between them. CDR1 is KGHSH, CDR2 LQKENI, per germline. DNA for the CDR3: TGTGCCAGCTCACCAAGGGGTGGGGAAAAACTGTTTTTT. It codes for CASSPRGGEKLFF.

V is TRBV5-1 and J is TRBJ1-1, with no clear D. Deletions cut 6 bases from V and 0 bases from J, with 15 bases between. The CDR3 has 15 residues. Germline V lookup: CDR1 SGHRS, CDR2 YFSETQ. DNA of the CDR3: TGCGCCAGCACGAGAGGCGGAGGGATGAACACTGAAGCTTTCTTT. This codes for CASTRGGGMNTEAFF.

This clone was seen more than once but under ten times. The rearrangement uses TRBV27 and TRBJ1-2; 8 nucleotides match TRBD1. In germline, CDR1 is MNHEY, CDR2 SMNVEV (reference sequence). V was clipped by 6 bases and J by 7 bases; unmatched bases: 10. The CDR3 runs 14 residues. The CDR3 reads CASSQRTGWGGYTF. The CDR3 coding sequence is TGTGCCAGCAGCCAGAGGACAGGGTGGGGTGGCTACACCTTC.

The gene calls are TRBV3-1 (or the pseudogene TRBV3-2) and TRBJ2-3; TRBD2 is a possible D gene (6 bases). With 0 bases removed from V and 8 bases from J, the gap between germline ends came to 27 bases. This CDR3 spans 19 amino acids. Germline-derived CDR1 and CDR2 are LGHDT and YNNKEL (reference sequence). CDR3: CASSQDRGKGRFNCGTQYF. Written as DNA, the CDR3 is TGTGCCAGCAGCCAAGATCGGGGGAAGGGGAGGTTTAATTGTGGTACGCAGTATTTT.

The V gene is TRBV7-9, the J gene TRBJ2-1, with a tentative D call TRBD1 (5 bases). Trimming took off 4 bases at V and 2 bases at J, with 18 bases between the two ends. Germline V gene data show CDR1 as SEHNR and CDR2 as FQNEAQ (reference sequence). The CDR3 has 17 amino acids. CDR3 nucleotides: TGTGCCAGCAGCTCTTTTCCTAAGGGGTCCCCCTACAATGAGCAGTTCTTC. Translation: CASSSFPKGSPYNEQFF.

The chain employs TRBV28 and TRBJ1-1; weak D call: TRBD1 (5 bases). The germline V gene encodes CDR1 MDHEN and CDR2 SYDVKM. CDR3 length equals 14 residues. The V end lost 3 bases, the J end lost 6 bases, and 14 bases lay between the germline ends. The CDR3 nucleotides read TGTGCCAGCAGTTTTCGAGGCAGGGCGGCTGAAGCTTTCTTT. Translated, it gives CASSFRGRAAEAFF. Full variable domain (outside the CDR3, taken from reference TRBV28 and TRBJ1-1): DVKVTQSSRYLVKRTGEKVFLECVQDMDHENMFWYRQDPGLGLRLIYFSYDVKMKEKGDIPEGYSVSREKKERFSLILESASTNQTSMYLCASSFRGRAAEAFFGQGTRLTVV.

This chain joins TRBV4-3 and TRBJ2-2; 7 bases agree with TRBD1. This CDR3 contains 16 residues. Germline trimming cut 1 base from V and 4 bases from J; bases unmatched to any gene: 6. Germline CDR1 and CDR2: LGHNA and YSLEER. The CDR3 protein is CASSQGQGEGTGELFF. The CDR3 region has the DNA TGCGCCAGCAGCCAAGGACAGGGCGAGGGCACCGGGGAGCTGTTTTTT.

The chain couples TRBV5-4 to TRBJ2-7; 12 bases align to TRBD2. Germline trimming cut 0 bases from V and 4 bases from J; bases unmatched to any gene: 2. Per the germline V gene, CDR1 is SGHNT and CDR2 is YYREEE (reference sequence). The CDR3 has 15 amino acids. The CDR3 loop reads CASSLGTSGAYEQYF. CDR3 sequence (DNA): TGTGCCAGCAGCTTGGGGACTAGCGGGGCATACGAGCAGTACTTC. The full variable domain, completed using reference TRBV5-4 and TRBJ2-7, is ETGVTQSPTHLIKTRGQQVTLRCSSQSGHNTVSWYQQALGQGPQFIFQYYREEENGRGNFPPRFSGLQFPNYSSELNVNALELDDSALYLCASSLGTSGAYEQYFGPGTRLTVT.

The chain has TRBV4-2 and TRBJ2-7; no clear D gene. The CDR3 runs 15 residues. V gave up 0 bases and J gave up 3 bases, with 12 bases separating them. Looked up from germline, CDR1 is LGHNA and CDR2 is YNFKEQ. The CDR3 region is CASSQESPLFYEQYF. CDR3 sequence (DNA): TGTGCCAGCAGCCAAGAAAGCCCCCTTTTCTACGAGCAGTACTTC.

This chain connects TRBV7-6 to TRBJ2-7; no clear D. The CDR3 runs to 13 residues. Germline loops: CDR1 SGHVS, CDR2 FNYEAQ. Trimming removed 1 base at V and 6 bases at J, with 10 bases between. The CDR3 spells CASSLGLAGEQYF. CDR3 sequence (DNA): TGTGCCAGCAGCTTAGGACTTGCAGGCGAGCAGTACTTC.

J is TRBJ2-4 and V is TRBV3-1 (or the pseudogene TRBV3-2); 7 bases align to TRBD1. This CDR3 comprises 15 residues. V trimming: 2 bases; J trimming: 4 bases; junction bases outside the gene matches: 5. CDR1 is LGHDT, CDR2 YNNKEL, per germline (reference sequence). The CDR3, as DNA: TGTGCCAGCAGCCAACAATACAGGGGAAAAAACATTCAGTACTTC. Residues: CASSQQYRGKNIQYF.

The gene calls are TRBV28 and TRBJ2-7; a weak D match, TRBD1 (5 bases). Trimming removed 3 bases from V and 5 bases from J, with 11 bases in between. Germline lookup yields CDR1 MDHEN and CDR2 SYDVKM. The length of the CDR3 is 13 residues. CDR3 DNA sequence: TGTGCCAGCAGTTTGCAGGGTCTGCACGAGCAGTACTTC. Its protein is CASSLQGLHEQYF.

J is TRBJ2-1 and V is TRBV7-9; 8 bases line up with TRBD2. This CDR3 spans 19 amino acids. The V and J ends lost 1 base and 0 bases, in that order; junction bases with no gene match: 11. Germline CDR1 and CDR2: SEHNR and FQNEAQ (reference sequence). Written as DNA, the CDR3 is TGTGCCAGCAGCTTAGGTGGGGGTAGCGGGATTAGCTCCTACAATGAGCAGTTCTTC. Translation: CASSLGGGSGISSYNEQFF.

The CDR3 bases are TGTGCCAGCAGTTGGGACGGCACAGATACGCAGTATTTT. Protein product: CASSWDGTDTQYF. The J gene is TRBJ2-3, the V gene TRBV5-4; D could derive from TRBD1 or TRBD2 (5 bases each). This CDR3 is 13 amino acids long. Germline CDR1 reads SGHNT; CDR2 reads YYREEE (reference sequence). V was cut by 5 bases and J by 1 base, with 8 bases left in between.

This chain uses TRBV15 with TRBJ1-1; a weak D match, TRBD1 (5 bases). The CDR3 length is 13 residues. Deletions cut 3 bases from V and 6 bases from J, with 11 bases between. The germline V gene encodes CDR1 LNHNV and CDR2 YYDKDF (reference sequence). The CDR3 loop is CATSREAGAEAFF. As DNA, the CDR3 is TGTGCCACCAGCAGGGAGGCGGGGGCTGAAGCTTTCTTT.

This clone was observed once. The chain has TRBV7-8 and TRBJ1-2; 8 bases agree with TRBD1. J lost 4 bases, V lost 5 bases, and 9 bases had no gene match. The germline gives CDR1 SGHVS, CDR2 FQNEAQ. The CDR3 is 15 residues long. The CDR3 protein is CASSPRDRSFYGYTF. The CDR3 DNA follows: TGTGCCAGCAGCCCACGGGACAGGAGCTTCTATGGCTACACCTTC.

The V call is TRBV28, the J call TRBJ1-1; no definite D call. Germline V gene data show CDR1 as MDHEN and CDR2 as SYDVKM. V lost 10 bases, J lost 1 base, and 7 bases lay in between. The CDR3 runs to 11 residues. CDR3 nucleotide sequence: TGTGCCATCAACTCGAACACTGAAGCTTTCTTT. Amino acid sequence: CAINSNTEAFF.

The gene calls are TRBV19 and TRBJ2-1; 12 nucleotides align to TRBD2. Unmatched junction bases numbered 4, after V lost 3 bases and J lost 4 bases. This CDR3 comprises 16 residues. Germline CDR1 is LNHDA and CDR2 is SQIVND (reference sequence). In DNA, the CDR3 is TGTGCCAGTAGTATCTCCCTAGCGGGAGGGTACAATGAGCAGTTCTTC. Translation gives CASSISLAGGYNEQFF.

The chain has TRBV5-6 and TRBJ2-5; no clear D. V lost 1 base, J lost 1 base, and 20 bases lay in between. Germline CDR1 is SGHDT and CDR2 is YYEEEE. This CDR3 spans 18 amino acids. The CDR3: CASSLPSEVLTRQETQYF. CDR3 in DNA: TGTGCCAGCAGCTTGCCGAGCGAGGTACTTACACGCCAAGAGACCCAGTACTTC.

J is TRBJ2-5 and V is TRBV18, with 9 bases matching TRBD1. After removal of 1 base from V and 5 bases from J, the junction contained 17 bases not matched to a gene. CDR3 length: 19 residues. The germline V gene encodes CDR1 KGHSH and CDR2 LQKENI. CDR3 sequence: CASSPRYGRTDRGGETQYF. CDR3 bases: TGTGCCAGCTCACCACGCTACGGACGGACGGACAGGGGCGGGGAGACCCAGTACTTC.

This clone was seen once. V and J are TRBV7-2 and TRBJ2-5; D call uncertain. Deletions cut 5 bases from V and 1 base from J, with 8 bases between. Germline CDR1 is SGHTA and CDR2 is FQGNSA. This CDR3 has 13 residues. The CDR3 DNA is TGTGCCAGCAGCCCGATCGGCCAAGAGACCCAGTACTTC. Protein product: CASSPIGQETQYF.